This TCR beta chain was sequenced during a study of T cells in localized non-small cell lung cancer. Using immunoSEQ multiplex PCR, the repertoire was profiled, and TCRdb retains in-frame clones only, with some absent. The sample lists some 2,600 clones, less than 35% occurring once. Worth noting for this clone: Antigen: not known.

The study's findings and limits: Among blood samples, higher T cell density accompanied longer overall survival.

CDR3 size: 14 residues. The V and J ends lost 4 bases and 0 bases respectively, with 13 bases between them. Germline V lookup: CDR1 GTSNPN, CDR2 SVGIG (reference sequence). Sequenced material: lung tumor tissue, taken before any cancer treatment. The source is a man aged 18-55 years with stage I lung adenocarcinoma. The chain carries TRBV30 and TRBJ2-7, with D tentatively TRBD1 or TRBD2 (5 bases each). This CDR3 is CAWKRAGLSYEQYF. CDR3 DNA: TGTGCCTGGAAGAGGGCAGGGCTCTCCTACGAGCAGTACTTC.